Described below is a single TCR beta chain sequence and its context. The read ends 3 residues shy of where the CDR3 ends; the end is completed using the germline J gene. This specimen belongs to a study of T cells in women clearing cervical HPV infection. In the study overall: Cases were women with histologically confirmed HPV16-related CIN3 or worse, including 2 invasive cancers.

Genomic DNA, averaging approximately 1,300 ng per sample, yielded TCR beta CDR3 via immunoSEQ. The data were produced by immunoSEQ multiplex PCR, yet TCRdb's version contains in-frame clones alone and is incomplete. The specimen's table records approximately 49,000 clones. The CDR3 extends over 19 amino acids. Germline V gives CDR1 SNHLY, CDR2 FYNNEI. V trimming: 4 bases; J trimming: 1 base; junction bases outside the gene matches: 12. This TCR came from a woman aged 18-70 years with a cervical HPV16 infection that either progressed to CIN3+ or cleared (not recorded which). The sequenced material came from blood buffy coat. The chain links TRBV2 to TRBJ2-4; 11 positions agree with TRBD2. The CDR3 bases that were read are TGTGCCAGCAGTGCGCTAGCGGGAGGAGAAAAGGGGGCCAAAAACATT. It specifies CASSALAGGEKGAKNI. The CDR3 as a whole reads CASSALAGGEKGAKNIQYF.